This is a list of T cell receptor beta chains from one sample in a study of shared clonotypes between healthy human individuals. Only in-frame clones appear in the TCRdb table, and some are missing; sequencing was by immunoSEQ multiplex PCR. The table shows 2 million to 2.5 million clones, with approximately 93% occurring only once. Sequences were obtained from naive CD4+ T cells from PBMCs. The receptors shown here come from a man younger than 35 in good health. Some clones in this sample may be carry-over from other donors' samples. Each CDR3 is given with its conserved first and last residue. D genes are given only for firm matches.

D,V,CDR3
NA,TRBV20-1,CSAPPSGYTF
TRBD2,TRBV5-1,CASSPGLAGGISYEQYF
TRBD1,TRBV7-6,CATRGGAGQDEKLFF
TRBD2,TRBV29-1,CSVGRTSTSGRGETQYF
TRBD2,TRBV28,CASSPNIGLAGSYNEQFF
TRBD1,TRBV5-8,CASSPIGGHTEAFF
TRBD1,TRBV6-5,CASSLGTGTNYGYTF
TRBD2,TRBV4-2,CASSQEGLAGRDEQFF
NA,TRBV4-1,CASSQVPGELFF
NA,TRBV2,CASSTGTNEKLFF
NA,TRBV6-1,CASSLQVSEQYF
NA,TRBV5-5,CASSLGEFSNQPQHF
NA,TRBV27,CASSFEGRDPGELFF
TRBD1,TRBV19,CASRRTGGSYEQYF
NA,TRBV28,CASSLGGGVLDIQYF
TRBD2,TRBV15,CATSGAKLAGATDTQYF
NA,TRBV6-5,CASRLGKATDTQYF
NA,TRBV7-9,CASSRISAGLETQYF
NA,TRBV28,CASSSGLRNSYEQYF
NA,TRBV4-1,CASSHPPRQVYGYTF
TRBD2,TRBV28,CASSLYIGLAGQETQYF
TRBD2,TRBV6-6,CASSYPRGGPAYEQYF
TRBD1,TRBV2,CASSRIRQGETQYF
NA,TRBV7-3,CASSLTRNWNTGELFF
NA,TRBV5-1,CASSNPGYDGYTF
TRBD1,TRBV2,CASRDRVNTEAFF
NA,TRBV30,CAWSRRGTDTQYF
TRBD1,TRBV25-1,CASSEGGQVFRTQYF
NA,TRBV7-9,CASSPGRVNSPLHF
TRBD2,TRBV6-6,CASSPVSGSGNEQFF
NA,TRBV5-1,CASSLDVRQLENVLTF
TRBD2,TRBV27,CASSLSRASGSYEQYF
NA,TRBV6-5,CASSYGPYSNQPQHF
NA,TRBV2,CASRGAHF
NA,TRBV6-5,CASSWGESGYTF
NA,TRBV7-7,CASSLGDGYSYEQYF
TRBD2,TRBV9,CASSNGLAGGSGELFF
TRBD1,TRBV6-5,CASSRKQGSNYGYTF
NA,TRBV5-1,CASSLALGGYTF
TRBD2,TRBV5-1,CASSLRVAGAGETQYF
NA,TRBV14,CASSLYPSLSYNEQFF
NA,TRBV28,CASFGTKLDEKLFF
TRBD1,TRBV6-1,CASSGQAQETQYF
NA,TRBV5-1,CASSLGSGSNSNQPQHF
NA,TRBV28,CASSAGRPNTEAFF